This entry describes one T cell receptor beta chain. What it binds is unknown. Germline trimming cut 0 bases from V and 6 bases from J; bases unmatched to any gene: 6. This CDR3 is 15 amino acids long. The germline CDR1 and CDR2 sequences are LGHDT and YNNKEL (reference sequence). Pooled in the analysis were second doses at about 4 or about 12 weeks. The data originate from a study of T cell responses to AZD1222 COVID-19 vaccine. Study outcomes and limitations: White British ancestry dominated among donors, who included more females, and clonal diversity was possibly underestimated. Distributed over spike, vaccine-associated CD4 TCRs predominated at 160-218 and 743-854.

Only in-frame clones appear in the TCRdb table, and some are missing; sequencing was by immunoSEQ multiplex PCR. The sample holds 110,000 to 150,000 clones, 80% to 95% seen once. This sequence joins TRBV3-1 (or the pseudogene TRBV3-2) and TRBJ2-7, with 9 bases that match TRBD1. The source material was peripheral blood, sampled 28 days after the second AZD1222 dose. The receptor was derived from an adult who received the AZD1222 COVID-19 vaccine. Here the CDR3 DNA reads TGTGCCAGCAGCCAAGATCTTACAGGGGGCTTCGAGCAGTACTTC. This codes for CASSQDLTGGFEQYF.